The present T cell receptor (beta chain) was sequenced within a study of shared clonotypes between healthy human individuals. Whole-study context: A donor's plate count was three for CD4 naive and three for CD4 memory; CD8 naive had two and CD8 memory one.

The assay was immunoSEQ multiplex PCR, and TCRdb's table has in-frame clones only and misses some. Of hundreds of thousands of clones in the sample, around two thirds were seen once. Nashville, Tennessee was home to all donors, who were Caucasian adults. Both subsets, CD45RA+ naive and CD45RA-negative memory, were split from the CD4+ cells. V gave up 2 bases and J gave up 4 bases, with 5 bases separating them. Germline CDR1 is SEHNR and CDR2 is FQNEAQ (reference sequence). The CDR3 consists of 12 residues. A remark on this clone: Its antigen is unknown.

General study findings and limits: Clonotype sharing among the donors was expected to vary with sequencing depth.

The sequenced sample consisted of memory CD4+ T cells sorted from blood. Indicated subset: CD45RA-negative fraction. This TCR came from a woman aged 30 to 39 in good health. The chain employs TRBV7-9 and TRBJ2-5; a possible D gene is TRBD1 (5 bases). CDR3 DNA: TGTGCCAGCAGCTTACAGGGAGAGACCCAGTACTTC. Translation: CASSLQGETQYF.